Listed below are T cell receptor beta chains from one sample, sequenced in a study of cytomegalovirus exposure and HLA in healthy donors. Measured with immunoSEQ multiplex PCR; TCRdb has only the in-frame clones, and not every one. The sample has approximately 120,000 clones, around 80% seen once; the top ten hold roughly 2%. The material sequenced was PBMCs. All receptors come from a man aged 50 or older in good health and CMV-seronegative. Both conserved end residues are part of each CDR3. D genes are given only for firm matches. Only some rows state a clone size, as once, few, many or a class for expanded clones.

TRBD1,TRBJ1-6,NA,TRBV9,15,CASSLQGWGGSPLHF,TGTGCCAGCAGCCTACAGGGGTGGGGTGGTTCACCCCTCCACTTT
TRBD1,TRBJ2-7,few,TRBV27,13,CASNYRGPYEQYF,TGTGCCAGCAACTACAGGGGGCCTTACGAGCAGTACTTC
NA,TRBJ1-6,NA,TRBV14,13,CASSQRPGAPLHF,TGTGCCAGCAGCCAGCGACCGGGGGCACCCCTCCACTTT
NA,TRBJ1-4,NA,TRBV15,14,CATSRGGFNEKLFF,TGTGCCACCAGCAGAGGGGGCTTCAATGAAAAACTGTTTTTT
NA,TRBJ2-6,NA,TRBV5-1,14,CASSMYSGANVLTF,TGCGCCAGCAGCATGTACTCTGGGGCCAACGTCCTGACTTTC
NA,TRBJ1-1,few,TRBV6-6,14,CASSITRVNTEAFF,TGTGCCAGCAGCATCACCAGGGTTAACACTGAAGCTTTCTTT
TRBD2,TRBJ2-3,few,TRBV5-1,16,CASSLILAGGTDTQYF,TGCGCCAGCAGCTTGATCCTAGCGGGGGGTACAGATACGCAGTATTTT
NA,TRBJ1-1,NA,TRBV5-6,12,CASSFGGLEAFF,TGTGCCAGCAGCTTTGGGGGACTTGAAGCTTTCTTT
NA,TRBJ1-2,few,TRBV18,16,CASSPFVVKADYGYTF,TGTGCCAGCTCACCCTTCGTAGTGAAGGCGGACTATGGCTACACCTTC
TRBD2,TRBJ2-1,NA,TRBV7-2,15,CASSPPSGSLNEQFF,TGTGCCAGCAGCCCCCCTAGCGGATCCCTTAATGAGCAGTTCTTC
NA,TRBJ1-6,NA,TRBV28,15,CASSSHQGNNSPLHF,TGTGCCAGCAGTTCTCATCAGGGAAATAATTCACCCCTCCACTTT
NA,TRBJ2-1,NA,TRBV19,15,CASSDAPGIVGEQFF,TGTGCCAGTAGTGATGCGCCAGGGATTGTGGGTGAGCAGTTCTTC
TRBD2,TRBJ2-3,once,TRBV4-2,19,CASSQDTETSVSSTDTQYF,TGTGCCAGCAGCCAAGACACAGAGACTAGCGTTTCTAGCACAGATACGCAGTATTTT
TRBD1,TRBJ1-2,NA,TRBV18,16,CASSSRQGRANYGYTF,TGTGCCAGCTCCAGTCGACAGGGCCGAGCTAACTATGGCTACACCTTC
NA,TRBJ1-2,NA,TRBV4-3,15,CASSQDHTEYYGYTF,TGCGCCAGCAGCCAAGATCATACAGAGTACTATGGCTACACCTTC
TRBD1,TRBJ2-2,NA,TRBV14,16,CASSRPGTGYTGELFF,TGTGCCAGCAGTCGTCCGGGGACAGGGTACACCGGGGAGCTGTTTTTT
NA,TRBJ1-3,NA,TRBV15,15,CATSRDQQVGNTIYF,TGTGCCACCAGCAGAGATCAACAGGTTGGAAACACCATATATTTT
NA,TRBJ2-5,NA,TRBV14,13,CASSQDLQETQYF,TGTGCCAGCAGCCAAGACCTCCAAGAGACCCAGTACTTC
NA,TRBJ1-6,NA,TRBV11-3,13,CASSLVLNSPLHF,TGTGCCAGCAGCTTAGTCCTTAATTCACCCCTCCACTTT
NA,TRBJ2-5,NA,TRBV6-4,15,CASSDSRTVQETQYF,TGTGCCAGCAGTGACTCCCGGACAGTACAAGAGACCCAGTACTTC
NA,TRBJ2-7,NA,TRBV4-2,17,CASSLTPLGTGTYEQYF,TGTGCCAGCAGCCTAACACCGCTCGGGACTGGAACCTACGAGCAGTACTTC
NA,TRBJ2-5,NA,TRBV11-2,15,CASSLSDGGHETQYF,TGTGCCAGCAGCTTATCCGATGGGGGCCATGAGACCCAGTACTTC
NA,TRBJ1-2,NA,TRBV15,18,CATSRDRQSARSNYGYTF,TGTGCCACCAGCAGAGACAGACAGTCCGCTCGCTCTAACTATGGCTACACCTTC
NA,TRBJ1-2,NA,TRBV5-1,13,CASSSGAGYGYTF,TGCGCCAGCAGCTCAGGGGCCGGCTATGGCTACACCTTC
NA,TRBJ2-7,NA,TRBV9,15,CASSAPQRGDYEQYF,TGTGCCAGCAGCGCTCCGCAACGGGGTGATTACGAGCAGTACTTC
NA,TRBJ1-5,NA,TRBV18,15,CASSPPGGTRQPQHF,TGTGCCAGCTCACCTCCGGGGGGCACGCGGCAGCCCCAGCATTTT
NA,TRBJ2-5,NA,TRBV19,14,CASRSYRDQETQYF,TGTGCCAGTAGGAGTTACAGGGACCAAGAGACCCAGTACTTC
TRBD2,TRBJ2-3,NA,TRBV28,15,CASSLSGGASDTQYF,TGTGCCAGCAGTTTATCGGGGGGGGCCTCAGATACGCAGTATTTT
TRBD1,TRBJ1-3,NA,TRBV7-8,14,CASSSDRVRNTIYF,TGTGCCAGCAGCTCAGACAGGGTCCGGAACACCATATATTTT
NA,TRBJ2-7,NA,TRBV15,13,CATSREQAYEQYF,TGTGCCACCAGCAGAGAACAGGCCTACGAGCAGTACTTC
NA,TRBJ2-3,once,TRBV5-1,14,CASSHGQPTDTQYF,TGCGCCAGCAGCCACGGACAGCCCACAGATACGCAGTATTTT
TRBD1,TRBJ1-2,once,TRBV7-9,13,CASSPTGGTGYTF,TGTGCCAGCAGCCCGACAGGGGGTACTGGCTACACCTTC
TRBD1,TRBJ1-2,few,TRBV6-1,13,CASSGTGGYGYTF,TGTGCCAGCAGCGGGACAGGTGGATATGGCTACACCTTC
NA,TRBJ2-5,NA,TRBV28,12,CASSTTEETQYF,TGTGCCAGCAGTACTACGGAAGAGACCCAGTACTTC
NA,TRBJ1-2,NA,TRBV5-4,12,CASSLRDMEQTF,TGTGCCAGCAGCTTGCGGGACATGGAACAGACCTTC
TRBD1,TRBJ2-1,few,TRBV9,13,CASSVQGEDEQFF,TGTGCCAGCAGCGTACAGGGGGAAGATGAGCAGTTCTTC
TRBD1,TRBJ2-5,NA,TRBV28,17,CASRQEKDRGKQETQYF,TGTGCCAGCAGGCAAGAGAAGGACAGGGGCAAACAAGAGACCCAGTACTTC
TRBD1,TRBJ1-2,NA,TRBV27,16,CASSAIGQGTNYGYTF,TGTGCCAGCAGTGCGATCGGACAGGGGACCAACTATGGCTACACCTTC
TRBD1,TRBJ2-3,NA,TRBV6-6,16,CASSYGTALRTDTQYF,TGTGCCAGCAGTTACGGGACAGCCCTTCGCACAGATACGCAGTATTTT
NA,TRBJ1-5,NA,TRBV5-8,13,CASSLGEDQPQHF,TGTGCCAGCAGCTTGGGAGAGGATCAGCCCCAGCATTTT
NA,TRBJ2-3,NA,TRBV9,15,CASSVAWTSTDTQYF,TGTGCCAGCAGCGTAGCCTGGACTAGCACAGATACGCAGTATTTT
TRBD2,TRBJ2-1,NA,TRBV9,16,CASSEVGSGGLNEQFF,TGTGCCAGCAGCGAGGTGGGCAGCGGGGGGCTAAATGAGCAGTTCTTC
NA,TRBJ1-3,NA,TRBV11-2,16,CASSLEPRDSGNTIYF,TGTGCCAGCAGCTTAGAACCCAGGGACTCTGGAAACACCATATATTTT
NA,TRBJ1-2,NA,TRBV5-1,14,CASSLGAENYGYTF,TGCGCCAGCAGCTTGGGTGCTGAGAACTATGGCTACACCTTC
TRBD2,TRBJ2-5,NA,TRBV4-1,17,CASSQESTRSGGETQYF,TGCGCCAGCAGCCAAGAAAGCACTCGGAGCGGGGGAGAGACCCAGTACTTC
NA,TRBJ2-3,NA,TRBV5-1,16,CASTDMGGGSTDTQYF,TGCGCCAGCACTGATATGGGGGGGGGCAGCACAGATACGCAGTATTTT
TRBD2,TRBJ2-3,NA,TRBV7-8,13,CAGSGGPTDTQYF,TGTGCCGGTAGCGGGGGGCCCACAGATACGCAGTATTTT
TRBD2,TRBJ2-1,NA,TRBV19,16,CASSISGGSLYNEQFF,TGTGCCAGTAGTATTAGCGGGGGGTCCTTATACAATGAGCAGTTCTTC
NA,TRBJ2-3,NA,TRBV5-4,16,CASSAGGLSSTDTQYF,TGTGCCAGCAGCGCCGGGGGGCTTTCTAGCACAGATACGCAGTATTTT